A selection of T cell receptor beta chains follows, all from one sample in a study of T cells in narcolepsy. Only in-frame clones appear in the TCRdb table, and some are missing; sequencing was by immunoSEQ multiplex PCR. This sample has fewer than 40,000 clones, with over 65% found just once. The sequencing input was memory (CD45RA-) CD4+ T cells from blood. The receptors were sampled from a human donor in good health. Both conserved end residues are part of each CDR3. The D gene is left open where the match is weak. Clone sizes are given selectively: once, few, many, or a class where the clone is expanded.

j_call v_call clone_size d_call cdr3_aa cdr3_nt
TRBJ2-7 TRBV18 few TRBD2 CASSPPGAGGSHEQYF TGTGCCAGCTCACCACCAGGAGCGGGAGGGTCCCACGAGCAGTACTTC
TRBJ2-1 TRBV14 few TRBD2 CASSQGGTSGVGSSYNEQFF TGTGCCAGCAGCCAAGGAGGGACTAGCGGGGTTGGAAGCTCCTACAATGAGCAGTTCTTC
TRBJ2-5 TRBV5-1 NA TRBD1 CASSLATGTGTYQETQYF TGCGCCAGCAGCTTGGCCACCGGGACAGGGACGTACCAAGAGACCCAGTACTTC
TRBJ2-7 TRBV27 NA NA CASSLGWQSYEQYF TGTGCCAGCAGTTTAGGCTGGCAGAGCTACGAGCAGTACTTC
TRBJ1-5 TRBV10-1 NA TRBD1 CASSALGQGSQPQHF TGCGCCAGCAGTGCCCTAGGACAGGGCTCTCAGCCCCAGCATTTT
TRBJ2-7 TRBV27 NA TRBD1 CASSDIKTGGGEQYF TGTGCCAGCAGTGACATTAAGACAGGGGGCGGCGAGCAGTACTTC
TRBJ2-3 TRBV5-1 NA TRBD1 CASSLGTGPTDTQYF TGCGCCAGCAGCTTGGGGACAGGGCCCACAGATACGCAGTATTTT
TRBJ1-3 TRBV6-1 once TRBD1 CASRPQGSGNTIYF TGTGCCAGCAGACCACAGGGGTCCGGAAACACCATATATTTT
TRBJ2-2 TRBV6-1 NA NA CASNVAAGELFF TGTGCCAGCAATGTGGCGGCCGGGGAGCTGTTTTTT
TRBJ1-5 TRBV18 NA NA CASSPGGPTQPQHF TGTGCCAGCTCACCAGGGGGGCCCACTCAGCCCCAGCATTTT
TRBJ2-2 TRBV7-2 once NA CASSLDVGAGELFF TGTGCCAGCAGCTTGGACGTGGGGGCCGGGGAGCTGTTTTTT